This T cell receptor (beta chain) was retrieved from a study of early T cells in non-severe SARS-CoV-2 infection. Study-level background: Sequencing used unsorted whole-blood bulk RNA, so chains lack pairing.

With 5 bases removed from V and 4 bases from J, the gap between germline ends came to 15 bases. The CDR3 consists of 14 residues. Unique molecular identifiers were affixed to single, distinct cDNA molecules. TCRdb independently ran MiXCR on the 5' RACE reads; one entry per CDR3 protein. The table has about 98,000 distinct CDR3 sequences, about 12% seen once. The TCR was taken from an adult who was a healthcare worker with PCR-confirmed SARS-CoV-2 infection or an uninfected control (not recorded which). The sequenced sample was whole blood. The rearrangement joins TRBV12-3 or TRBV12-4 to TRBJ2-7; D may be TRBD2 (6 bases). CDR3: CASSASRRVYEQYF. The CDR3 nucleotides read TGTGCCAGCAGTGCCAGCCGGAGGGTGTACGAGCAGTACTTC.